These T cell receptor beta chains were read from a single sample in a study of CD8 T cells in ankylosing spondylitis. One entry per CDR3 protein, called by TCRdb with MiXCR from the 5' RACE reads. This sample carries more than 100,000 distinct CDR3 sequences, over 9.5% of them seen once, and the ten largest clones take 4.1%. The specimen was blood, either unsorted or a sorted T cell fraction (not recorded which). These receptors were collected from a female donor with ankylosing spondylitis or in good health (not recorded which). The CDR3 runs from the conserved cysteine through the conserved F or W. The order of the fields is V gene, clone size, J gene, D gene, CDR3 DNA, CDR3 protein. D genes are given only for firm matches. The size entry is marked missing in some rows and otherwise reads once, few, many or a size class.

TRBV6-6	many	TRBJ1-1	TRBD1	TGTGCCAGCAGGGATGATACAAACAGGGGTGGCACTGAAGCTTTCTTT	CASRDDTNRGGTEAFF
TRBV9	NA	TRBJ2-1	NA	TGTGCCAGCAGCGCGCAGGGTTCCTACAATGAGCGGTTCTTC	CASSAQGSYNERFF
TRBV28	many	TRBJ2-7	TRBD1	TGTGCCAGCAGTGACAGGGCCACCTACGAGCAGTACTTC	CASSDRATYEQYF
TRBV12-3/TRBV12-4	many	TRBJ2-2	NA	TGTGCCAGCAGATTAATGGAAGCCGGGGAGCTGTTTTTT	CASRLMEAGELFF
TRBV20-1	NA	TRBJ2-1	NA	TGCAGTGCCAGGGGGGCCAGTAACAATGAGCAGTTCTTC	CSARGASNNEQFF
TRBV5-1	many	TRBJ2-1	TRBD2	TGCGCCAGCAGCACATCTCTAGCGGGGGCTAATGAGCAGTTCTTC	CASSTSLAGANEQFF
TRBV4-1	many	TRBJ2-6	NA	TGCGCCAGCAGCCACCCCCAGGGCTCTGGGGCCAACGTCCTGACTTTC	CASSHPQGSGANVLTF
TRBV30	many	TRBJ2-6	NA	TGTGCCTGGAGTCCCGGGCAATCTGGGGCCAACGTCCTGACTTTC	CAWSPGQSGANVLTF
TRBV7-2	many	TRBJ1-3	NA	TGTGCCAGCAGCTTACAGGGGTTGTGGGGAAACACCATATATTTT	CASSLQGLWGNTIYF
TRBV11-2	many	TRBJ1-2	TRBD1	TGTGCCACCACCGGGACAGAGAGCCCTAACTATGGCTACACCTTC	CATTGTESPNYGYTF
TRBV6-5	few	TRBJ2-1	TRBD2	TGTGCCAGCAGTTACAACGGGAGGGACAATGAGCAGTTCTTC	CASSYNGRDNEQFF
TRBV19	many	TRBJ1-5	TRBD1	TGTGCCAGTAGTATGGGACAGGGCCACAGTGAGCCCCAGCATTTT	CASSMGQGHSEPQHF
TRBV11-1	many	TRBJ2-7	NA	TGTGCCAGCAGCCTTTCGGGGGCCACGGAGCAGTACTTC	CASSLSGATEQYF
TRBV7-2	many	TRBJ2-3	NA	TGTGCCAGCAGCTTAGGACCTAGCACAGATACGCAGTATTTT	CASSLGPSTDTQYF
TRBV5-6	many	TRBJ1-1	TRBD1	TGTGCCAGCAGCTCCGACAGGGCCACTGAAGCTTTCTTT	CASSSDRATEAFF
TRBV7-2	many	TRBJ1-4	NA	TGTGCCAGCAGCTCGTCCCCTTCCAATGAAAAACTGTTTTTT	CASSSSPSNEKLFF
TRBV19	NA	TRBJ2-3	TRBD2	TGTGCCAGTAGTCTTGCGGGAGCCTCTCTTACAGATACGCAGTATTTT	CASSLAGASLTDTQYF
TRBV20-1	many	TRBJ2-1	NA	TGCAGTGCTAGCTCCGCGGGACACAATGAGCAGTTCTTC	CSASSAGHNEQFF
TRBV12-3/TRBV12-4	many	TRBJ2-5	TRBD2	TGTGCCAGCAGCATGCGGGAGGAGGAGACCCAGTACTTC	CASSMREEETQYF
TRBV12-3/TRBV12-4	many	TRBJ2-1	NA	TGTGCCAGCAGAGACCTGGGCTTTAGGAATGAGCAGTTCTTC	CASRDLGFRNEQFF
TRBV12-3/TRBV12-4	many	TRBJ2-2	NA	TGTGCCAGCACCTACTTTCAGGGCACCGGGGAGCTGTTTTTT	CASTYFQGTGELFF
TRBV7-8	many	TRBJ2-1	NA	TGTGCCAGCAGCTTAGTTGGCAGTAGAGGGATTGAGCAGTTCTTC	CASSLVGSRGIEQFF
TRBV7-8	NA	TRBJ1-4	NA	TGTGCCAGCAGCTTACGCAGAGAAAAACTGTTTTTT	CASSLRREKLFF
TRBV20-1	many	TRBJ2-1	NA	TGCAGTGCCTCCCGTGGGACTTCCCAGGGTCATGAGCAGTTCTTC	CSASRGTSQGHEQFF
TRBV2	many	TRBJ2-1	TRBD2	TGTGCCAGCGGACGAACTAGCGGCAATGAGCAGTTCTTC	CASGRTSGNEQFF
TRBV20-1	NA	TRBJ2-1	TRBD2	TGCAGTGCCCAACCACACCTAGCGGACCCCTACAATGAGCAGCTCTTC	CSAQPHLADPYNEQLF